This T cell receptor beta chain was found in a study of T cells in Graves' hyperthyroidism and ophthalmopathy. Study in general: Peripheral blood collection took place at initial diagnosis, before any treatment. Study-wide points: Among clonotypes expanded in thyroid above 0.001, most were also found in blood.

The table lists this clonotype with a few counts. What it binds is unknown. The CDR3 is 16 amino acids. The germline gives CDR1 MNHNS, CDR2 SASEGT. V shed 5 bases and J shed 4 bases, with 18 bases lying between them. From RNA transcripts, TCR beta CDR3 regions were amplified. Initially, a first-round RT-PCR of the TCR CDR3 employed the HTBI primer set. In TCRdb, the multiplex PCR reads were re-called with MiXCR into one record per CDR3 protein. The sample has around 520,000 distinct CDR3 sequences; approximately 15% are singletons. This TCR was sampled from a woman between 18 and 29 years old with Graves' hyperthyroidism. V is TRBV6-1 and J is TRBJ1-5; perhaps TRBD1 as D (6 bases). Material for sequencing was blood. Here the CDR3 reads CASSSSGTLENQPQHF. CDR3 DNA: TGTGCCAGCAGTTCGTCCGGGACACTAGAAAATCAGCCCCAGCATTTT.